This T cell receptor (beta chain) derives from a study of technical replicates of blood from a few donors. Sequenced by immunoSEQ multiplex PCR; TCRdb stores in-frame clones only, minus some. The sample comprises roughly 70,000 clones, 93% of which are singletons, and over 0.2% rests with the top ten. Germline CDR1 is SGHRS and CDR2 is YFSETQ. The CDR3 consists of 14 residues. The V segment lost 2 bases and the J segment 4 bases; nucleotides outside the gene matches: 3. Sequenced input: T cells isolated from PBMCs. The source is a human donor in good health. This chain joins TRBV5-1 and TRBJ2-3; TRBD2 matches 8 bases. CDR3 residues: CASSFGGVPDTQYF. For the CDR3, the DNA is TGCGCCAGCAGCTTCGGGGGGGTTCCAGATACGCAGTATTTT.